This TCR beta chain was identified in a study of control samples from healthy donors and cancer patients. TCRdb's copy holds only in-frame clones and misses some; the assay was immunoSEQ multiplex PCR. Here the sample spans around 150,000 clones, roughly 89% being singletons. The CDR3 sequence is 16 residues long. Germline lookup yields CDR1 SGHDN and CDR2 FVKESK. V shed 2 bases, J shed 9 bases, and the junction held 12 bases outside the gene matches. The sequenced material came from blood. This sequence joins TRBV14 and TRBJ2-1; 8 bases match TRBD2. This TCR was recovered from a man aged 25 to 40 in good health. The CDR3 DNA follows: TGTGCCAGCAGCCAATATAGCGGGGTCCCTGTTAGTGAGCAGTTCTTC. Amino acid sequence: CASSQYSGVPVSEQFF. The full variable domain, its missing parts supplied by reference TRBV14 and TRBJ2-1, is EAGVTQFPSHSVIEKGQTVTLRCDPISGHDNLYWYRRVMGKEIKFLLHFVKESKQDESGMPNNRFLAERTGGTYSTLKVQPAELEDSGVYFCASSQYSGVPVSEQFFGPGTRLTVL.